Presented here are 19 T cell receptor beta chains from one specimen sequenced in a study of cytomegalovirus exposure and HLA in healthy donors. The assay was immunoSEQ multiplex PCR, and TCRdb's table has in-frame clones only and misses some. The sample consists of some 90,000 clones, 96% of them appearing once. Input material: PBMCs. Receptor source: a man between 18 and 35 years old in good health and CMV-seronegative.

The chain uses TRBV11-3 and TRBJ1-3, with D unresolved. CDR1 and CDR2 from the germline V gene are SGHNT and YENEEA. The CDR3 covers 12 residues. The V end was cut by 8 bases, the J end by 4 bases, with 9 bases between. The CDR3 DNA is TGTGCCAGCGTTGACTCGGGAAACACCATATATTTT. Protein: CASVDSGNTIYF.

The chain links TRBV5-6 to TRBJ1-2; a possible D gene is TRBD1 (6 bases). CDR1 and CDR2 (germline): SGHDT, YYEEEE. This CDR3 is built from 17 residues. Trimming took 0 bases from V and 2 from J, leaving 17 bases between them. This CDR3 reads CASSLEAGAAGNYGYTF. CDR3 DNA: TGTGCCAGCAGCTTGGAGGCGGGGGCAGCGGGCAACTATGGCTACACCTTC.

The J gene is TRBJ1-3, the V gene TRBV7-9, with no clear D. The V and J ends lost 6 bases and 0 bases respectively, with 12 bases between them. Looked up from germline, CDR1 is SEHNR and CDR2 is FQNEAQ (reference sequence). CDR3 length: 15 residues. The CDR3 spells CASRPTASSGNTIYF. CDR3 DNA: TGTGCCAGCAGACCGACTGCATCCTCTGGAAACACCATATATTTT.

Note on this clone: Its ends do not fully match the called genes, so a read error is possible. The chain is built from TRBV7-7 and TRBJ2-5, with D tentatively TRBD2 (6 bases). Germline V CDR1 and CDR2: SSHAT, FNYEAQ (reference sequence). The CDR3 length is 14 residues. CDR3 in amino acids: CASSLAGRKETQYF. As DNA, the CDR3 is TGTGCTAGCAGCTTAGCCGGGAGAAAAGAGACCCAGTACTTC.

This clone appeared a few times. V and J are TRBV19 and TRBJ2-3, with 13 positions matching TRBD2. V lost 5 bases to trimming and J lost 4 bases; unmatched junction nucleotides: 6. Germline V gene data show CDR1 as LNHDA and CDR2 as SQIVND (reference sequence). The CDR3 consists of 16 residues. The CDR3 protein is CASSSSGTSGADTQYF. The CDR3 nucleotides are TGTGCCAGTAGTTCTTCGGGGACTAGCGGGGCAGATACGCAGTATTTT.

This chain connects TRBV28 to TRBJ2-7; 9 nucleotides align to TRBD1. This CDR3 has 14 residues. J lost 3 bases, V lost 4 bases, and 4 bases had no gene match. The germline CDR1 and CDR2 sequences are MDHEN and SYDVKM. The CDR3 DNA sequence: TGTGCCAGCAGTTCAACAGGGGGCCTCTACGAGCAGTACGTC. Translating it yields CASSSTGGLYEQYV.

Here the CDR3 DNA reads TGTGCCAGCAGCTTAATCACAGGGGTGGAGGGTGAAAAACTGTTTTTT. This translates into CASSLITGVEGEKLFF. The rearrangement uses TRBV13 and TRBJ1-4, with TRBD1 matching over 7 bases. Germline V gene data show CDR1 as PRHDT and CDR2 as FYEKMQ (reference sequence). CDR3 length: 16 residues. With 2 bases clipped from V and 7 bases from J, the junction kept 10 bases outside the gene matches.

The chain has TRBV27 and TRBJ2-7, with a tentative D call TRBD2 (6 bases). Trimming shortened V by 10 bases and J by 5 bases, and 12 bases separated the two germline ends. The CDR3 sequence is 11 residues long. Germline CDR1 MNHEY, CDR2 SMNVEV (reference sequence). CDR3 coding DNA: TGTGCCACCGGGAGTACCCACGAGCAGTACGTC. Translating gives CATGSTHEQYV.

This rearrangement joins TRBV2 to TRBJ2-2; TRBD1 aligns across 8 bases. The CDR3 length is 15 residues. Germline assignment: CDR1 SNHLY and CDR2 FYNNEI. The junction had 2 bases not matched to a gene; V was cut back by 5 bases and J by 0 bases. The CDR3 here is CASSPDRANTGELFF. CDR3 bases: TGTGCCAGCAGTCCGGACAGGGCGAACACCGGGGAGCTGTTTTTT. Combining the CDR3 with reference TRBV2 and TRBJ2-2 gives the whole variable domain EPEVTQTPSHQVTQMGQEVILRCVPISNHLYFYWYRQILGQKVEFLVSFYNNEISEKSEIFDDQFSVERPDGSNFTLKIRSTKLEDSAMYFCASSPDRANTGELFFGEGSRLTVL.

The genes are TRBV19 and TRBJ1-1; the D gene is possibly TRBD1 (5 bases). The CDR3 totals 15 residues. Trimming stripped 3 bases from V and 4 bases from J, with 15 bases between. In germline, CDR1 is LNHDA, CDR2 SQIVND (reference sequence). CDR3 nucleotide sequence: TGTGCCAGTAGTATTTGGGGTGATGGGGCCACTGAAGCTTTCTTT. The encoded protein is CASSIWGDGATEAFF.

The V gene is TRBV27, the J gene TRBJ2-3, with TRBD1 matching over 7 bases. J gave up 2 bases and V 2 bases, and 4 bases lay outside the gene matches. Per the germline V gene, CDR1 is MNHEY and CDR2 is SMNVEV (reference sequence). The CDR3 loop spans 15 amino acids. CDR3 nucleotide sequence: TGTGCCAGCAGTTTAAAAACAGGGGCCACAGATACGCAGTATTTT. Translation: CASSLKTGATDTQYF.

This chain connects TRBV9 to TRBJ2-5; a weak D match, TRBD2 (6 bases). With 0 bases removed from V and 5 bases from J, the gap between germline ends came to 11 bases. Germline V CDR1 and CDR2: SGDLS, YYNGEE. The CDR3 consists of 14 residues. The CDR3 DNA is TGTGCCAGCAGCGTAGAGGGGAGGAAGGAGACCCAGTACTTC. Protein sequence: CASSVEGRKETQYF.

V usage is TRBV5-4 and J usage is TRBJ2-1; the match to TRBD1 covers 10 bases. The V gene's germline CDR1 is SGHNT and CDR2 YYREEE (reference sequence). J was trimmed by 4 bases and V by 7 bases; bases with no gene match: 5. The CDR3 is 14 amino acids. The CDR3 DNA follows: TGTGCCAGCGGAGGGACAGGGGCTTACAATGAGCAGTTCTTC. It codes for CASGGTGAYNEQFF.

The chain links TRBV6-1 to TRBJ1-4; TRBD1 aligns across 7 bases. V lost 4 bases to trimming and J lost 8 bases; unmatched junction nucleotides: 7. CDR3 length equals 14 residues. The germline gives CDR1 MNHNS, CDR2 SASEGT. This chain's CDR3 is CASSVGTVREKLFF. CDR3 in DNA: TGTGCCAGCAGTGTAGGGACAGTCCGGGAAAAACTGTTTTTT.

This rearrangement joins TRBV25-1 to TRBJ2-7, with 11 bases lining up with TRBD2. V shed 6 bases, J shed 1 base, and the junction held 5 bases outside the gene matches. The V gene's germline CDR1 is MGHDK and CDR2 SYGVNS. This CDR3 has 15 amino acids. The CDR3 loop reads CASSQTSGASYEQYF. The CDR3 bases are TGTGCCAGCAGCCAGACTAGCGGGGCTTCCTACGAGCAGTACTTC.

The chain combines TRBV13 with TRBJ2-6, with 10 bases fitting TRBD1. The CDR3 consists of 18 residues. Trimming cost V 8 bases and J 2 bases; bases outside gene matches: 12. CDR1 and CDR2 from the germline V gene are PRHDT and FYEKMQ (reference sequence). The CDR3 DNA reads TGTGCCAGCTCACTCTGGGACAGGGGAGTTACTGGGGCCAACGTCCTGACTTTC. Translated: CASSLWDRGVTGANVLTF.

This chain joins TRBV6-5 and TRBJ2-1; a possible D gene is TRBD1 (5 bases). This CDR3 is 14 amino acids long. Germline V gives CDR1 MNHEY, CDR2 SVGAGI. Between the trimmed V and J ends, which lost 3 bases and 7 bases, there was a span of 13 bases. The CDR3 spells CASSYYQGSNEQFF. The CDR3 bases are TGTGCCAGCAGTTATTATCAGGGTTCGAATGAGCAGTTCTTC.

V and J are TRBV5-6 and TRBJ1-2, with D uncertain. CDR3 size: 14 residues. Germline lookup yields CDR1 SGHDT and CDR2 YYEEEE. Trimming removed 5 bases from V and 3 bases from J, with 14 bases in between. CDR3 protein: CASSPRGRDYGYTF. In DNA form, the CDR3 reads TGTGCCAGCAGTCCCCGGGGAAGGGACTATGGCTACACCTTC.

This clone occurred a few times. Within the sample, other DNA sequences also encode this same CDR3. The rearrangement joins TRBV10-3 to TRBJ1-4; possibly TRBD1 for D (5 bases). V was clipped by 4 bases and J by 5 bases, with 11 bases between them. CDR3 length: 14 amino acids. Germline assignment: CDR1 ENHRY and CDR2 SYGVKD. The CDR3 protein is CAISGAGKNEKLFF. The CDR3, as DNA: TGTGCCATCAGTGGCGCAGGGAAAAATGAAAAACTGTTTTTT.